This is a list of T cell receptor beta chains from one sample in a study of T cell responses to AZD1222 COVID-19 vaccine. Some clones are missing from TCRdb's copy, which holds only in-frame ones; the method was immunoSEQ multiplex PCR. Counted here are 85,000 to 130,000 clones, around nine tenths occurring once; the ten biggest clones make up approximately 3.3%. Specimen: peripheral blood, collected on day 0 of AZD1222 vaccination. Receptors were obtained from an adult in good health. CDR3s include the opening cysteine and the closing phenylalanine or tryptophan. The D gene is left open where the match is weak. Size values are once, few and many counts, or a class for expanded clones, and some rows have none.

V: TRBV5-4
size: .
D: TRBD2
J: TRBJ2-1
CDR3: CASSPSGGGLYNEQFF
DNA: TGTGCCAGCAGCCCTAGCGGGGGGGGTCTCTACAATGAGCAGTTCTTC

V: TRBV6-2/TRBV6-3
size: .
D: TRBD2
J: TRBJ2-3
CDR3: CASSYPGLAGASRDTQYF
DNA: TGTGCCAGCAGTTACCCGGGGCTAGCGGGGGCCTCCCGGGATACGCAGTATTTT

V: TRBV6-2/TRBV6-3
size: once
D: .
J: TRBJ1-5
CDR3: CASSYSKVARRFRDQPQHF
DNA: TGTGCCAGCAGTTACTCGAAAGTGGCCAGGAGGTTTAGAGATCAGCCCCAGCATTTT

V: TRBV27
size: .
D: .
J: TRBJ1-1
CDR3: CASSRLGVNTEAFF
DNA: TGTGCCAGCAGCCGCCTAGGGGTGAACACTGAAGCTTTCTTT

V: TRBV28
size: .
D: TRBD1
J: TRBJ2-1
CDR3: CASRVTGGNEQFF
DNA: TGTGCCAGCAGGGTGACAGGGGGTAATGAGCAGTTCTTC

V: TRBV7-9
size: .
D: .
J: TRBJ1-1
CDR3: CASSLGGLNTEAFF
DNA: TGTGCCAGCAGCTTAGGGGGACTGAACACTGAAGCTTTCTTT

V: TRBV12-3/TRBV12-4
size: .
D: .
J: TRBJ1-2
CDR3: CASSTQVRGGYTF
DNA: TGTGCCAGCAGTACACAGGTCCGGGGTGGCTACACCTTC

V: TRBV7-2
size: .
D: .
J: TRBJ1-2
CDR3: CASRPAGTYGYTF
DNA: TGTGCCAGCAGACCCGCGGGGACCTATGGCTACACCTTC

V: TRBV3-1/TRBV3-2
size: .
D: TRBD1
J: TRBJ1-6
CDR3: CASSQMGQGNSPLHF
DNA: TGTGCCAGCAGCCAAATGGGACAGGGCAATTCACCCCTCCACTTT

V: TRBV7-2
size: .
D: TRBD1
J: TRBJ1-2
CDR3: CASSLDRGGGYTF
DNA: TGTGCCAGCAGCTTAGACCGAGGGGGCGGCTACACCTTC

V: TRBV7-2
size: .
D: .
J: TRBJ1-2
CDR3: CASSSIAGGPGYGYTF
DNA: TGTGCCAGCAGCTCAATAGCGGGGGGGCCCGGCTATGGCTACACCTTC

V: TRBV6-5
size: .
D: TRBD1
J: TRBJ1-2
CDR3: CASSYEQGATSGYTF
DNA: TGTGCCAGCAGTTACGAACAGGGGGCGACCTCTGGCTACACCTTC

V: TRBV6-1
size: .
D: .
J: TRBJ1-5
CDR3: CASSENRAGIQPQHF
DNA: TGTGCCAGCAGTGAGAACAGGGCTGGGATTCAGCCCCAGCATTTT

V: TRBV11-3
size: .
D: .
J: TRBJ2-1
CDR3: CASSLRQGTYNEQFF
DNA: TGTGCCAGCAGCTTAAGGCAGGGCACCTACAATGAGCAGTTCTTC

V: TRBV18
size: .
D: .
J: TRBJ2-2
CDR3: CASSPGMGNTGELFF
DNA: TGTGCCAGCTCACCAGGGATGGGGAACACCGGGGAGCTGTTTTTT

V: TRBV19
size: .
D: TRBD2
J: TRBJ2-5
CDR3: CASRRAGGPETQYF
DNA: TGTGCCAGTAGACGAGCGGGGGGCCCAGAGACCCAGTACTTC

V: TRBV9
size: .
D: TRBD2
J: TRBJ2-3
CDR3: CASSALLAGGTDTQYF
DNA: TGTGCCAGCAGCGCTTTACTAGCGGGGGGCACAGATACGCAGTATTTT

V: TRBV3-1/TRBV3-2
size: .
D: .
J: TRBJ1-1
CDR3: CASSQGGANTEAFF
DNA: TGTGCCAGCAGCCAAGGGGGGGCGAACACTGAAGCTTTCTTT

V: TRBV7-2
size: .
D: .
J: TRBJ1-6
CDR3: CALSPPGGNSPLHF
DNA: TGTGCCCTCAGCCCCCCCGGGGGCAATTCACCCCTCCACTTT

V: TRBV7-8
size: .
D: TRBD1
J: TRBJ2-5
CDR3: CASSAGQGARETQYF
DNA: TGTGCCAGCAGCGCCGGACAGGGGGCGAGGGAGACCCAGTACTTC

V: TRBV5-1
size: .
D: .
J: TRBJ2-7
CDR3: CASSWGRQGSYEQYF
DNA: TGCGCCAGCAGCTGGGGACGCCAAGGCTCCTACGAGCAGTACTTC

V: TRBV6-5
size: .
D: .
J: TRBJ1-2
CDR3: CASSLDRLGGYTF
DNA: TGTGCCAGCAGCCTCGACAGGTTGGGCGGCTACACCTTC

V: TRBV5-5
size: .
D: .
J: TRBJ2-7
CDR3: CASSLVQGSYEQYF
DNA: TGTGCCAGCAGCTTGGTTCAGGGCTCCTACGAGCAGTACTTC

V: TRBV28
size: .
D: .
J: TRBJ2-1
CDR3: CASSPTGQGVTNEQFF
DNA: TGTGCCAGCAGTCCTACAGGGCAGGGTGTAACGAATGAGCAGTTCTTC

V: TRBV5-5
size: .
D: TRBD2
J: TRBJ2-5
CDR3: CASSFPTGGETQYF
DNA: TGTGCCAGCAGCTTTCCGACCGGGGGGGAGACCCAGTACTTC

V: TRBV7-2
size: .
D: .
J: TRBJ2-1
CDR3: CASSFQGGSYNEQFF
DNA: TGTGCCAGCAGCTTTCAGGGGGGCTCCTACAATGAGCAGTTCTTC

V: TRBV6-2/TRBV6-3
size: .
D: .
J: TRBJ2-7
CDR3: CASSYAGSSYEQYF
DNA: TGTGCCAGCAGTTACGCCGGGAGCTCCTACGAGCAGTACTTC

V: TRBV4-2
size: .
D: TRBD2
J: TRBJ2-1
CDR3: CASSPPGLGSSEQFF
DNA: TGTGCCAGCAGTCCACCGGGACTAGGTAGCTCTGAGCAGTTCTTC

V: TRBV11-2
size: .
D: .
J: TRBJ2-5
CDR3: CASSLNSQETQYF
DNA: TGTGCCAGCAGCTTGAACAGCCAAGAGACCCAGTACTTC

V: TRBV18
size: once
D: TRBD1
J: TRBJ1-4
CDR3: CASSPFRDRVNEKLFF
DNA: TGTGCCAGCTCACCTTTCCGGGACAGAGTTAATGAAAAACTGTTTTTT

V: TRBV11-2
size: .
D: .
J: TRBJ1-1
CDR3: CASSFGGTNTEAFF
DNA: TGTGCCAGCAGCTTCGGGGGAACGAACACTGAAGCTTTCTTT

V: TRBV7-9
size: .
D: TRBD1
J: TRBJ2-1
CDR3: CASSSHQGAGNEQFF
DNA: TGTGCCAGCAGCTCGCATCAGGGGGCGGGTAATGAGCAGTTCTTC

V: TRBV2
size: few
D: .
J: TRBJ2-1
CDR3: CASTPWGVYNEQFF
DNA: TGTGCCAGCACCCCCTGGGGGGTATACAATGAGCAGTTCTTC

V: TRBV7-2
size: .
D: .
J: TRBJ1-6
CDR3: CASSPADSYNSPLHF
DNA: TGTGCCAGCAGCCCCGCCGACAGCTATAATTCACCCCTCCACTTT

V: TRBV5-6
size: once
D: .
J: TRBJ1-1
CDR3: CASSLIGSTGAEAFF
DNA: TGTGCCAGCAGCTTGATAGGCTCGACGGGGGCTGAAGCTTTCTTT

V: TRBV9
size: once
D: .
J: TRBJ1-1
CDR3: CASSVAGNTEAFF
DNA: TGTGCCAGCAGCGTAGCTGGGAACACTGAAGCTTTCTTT

V: TRBV6-2/TRBV6-3
size: .
D: TRBD2
J: TRBJ2-1
CDR3: CASSLTSGGALDRFF
DNA: TGTGCCAGCAGTTTAACTAGCGGGGGGGCTCTTGACCGGTTCTTC

V: TRBV4-3
size: .
D: .
J: TRBJ1-4
CDR3: CASSQVPGAVNEKLFF
DNA: TGCGCCAGCAGCCAAGTACCGGGGGCCGTTAATGAAAAACTGTTTTTT

V: TRBV5-4
size: once
D: .
J: TRBJ2-3
CDR3: CASSLVGRRDTQYF
DNA: TGTGCCAGCAGCTTGGTGGGTCGGCGAGATACGCAGTATTTT

V: TRBV6-4
size: .
D: .
J: TRBJ1-5
CDR3: CASSEQSNQPQHF
DNA: TGTGCCAGCAGTGAACAGAGCAATCAGCCCCAGCATTTT

V: TRBV20-1
size: .
D: .
J: TRBJ1-2
CDR3: CSASVGRGYTF
DNA: TGCAGTGCTAGCGTCGGACGGGGCTACACCTTC